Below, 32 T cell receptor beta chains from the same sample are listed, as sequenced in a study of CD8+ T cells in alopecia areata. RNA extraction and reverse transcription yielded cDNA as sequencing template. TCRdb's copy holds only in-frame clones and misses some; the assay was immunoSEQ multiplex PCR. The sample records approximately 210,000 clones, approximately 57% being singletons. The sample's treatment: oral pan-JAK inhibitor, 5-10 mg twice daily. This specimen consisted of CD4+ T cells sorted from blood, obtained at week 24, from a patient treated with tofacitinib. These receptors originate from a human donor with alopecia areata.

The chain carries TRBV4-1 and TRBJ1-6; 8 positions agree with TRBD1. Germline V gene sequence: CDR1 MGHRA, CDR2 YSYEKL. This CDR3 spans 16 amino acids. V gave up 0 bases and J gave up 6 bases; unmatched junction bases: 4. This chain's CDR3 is CASSQDWTGSNSPLHF. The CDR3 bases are TGCGCCAGCAGCCAAGATTGGACAGGGTCTAATTCACCCCTCCACTTT.

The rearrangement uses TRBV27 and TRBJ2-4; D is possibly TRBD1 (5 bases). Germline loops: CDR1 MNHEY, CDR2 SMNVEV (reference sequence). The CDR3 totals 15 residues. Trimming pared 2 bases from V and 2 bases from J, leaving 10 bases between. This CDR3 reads CASSLVGLSKNIQYF. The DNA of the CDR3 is TGTGCCAGCAGTTTAGTGGGGCTGTCCAAAAACATTCAGTACTTC.

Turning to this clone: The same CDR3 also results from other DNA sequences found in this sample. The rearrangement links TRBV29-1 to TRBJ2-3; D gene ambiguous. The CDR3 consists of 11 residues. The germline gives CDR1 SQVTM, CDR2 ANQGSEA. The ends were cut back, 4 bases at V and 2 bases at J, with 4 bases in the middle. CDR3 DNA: TGCAGCGTTGGGAACACAGATACGCAGTATTTT. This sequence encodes CSVGNTDTQYF.

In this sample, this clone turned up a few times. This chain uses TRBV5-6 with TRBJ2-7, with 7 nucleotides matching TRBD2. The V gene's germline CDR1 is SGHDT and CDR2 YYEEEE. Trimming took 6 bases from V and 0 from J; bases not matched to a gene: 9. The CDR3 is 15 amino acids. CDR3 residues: CASTPGGVSSYEQYF. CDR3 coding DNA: TGTGCCAGCACCCCTGGGGGGGTGAGCTCCTACGAGCAGTACTTC.

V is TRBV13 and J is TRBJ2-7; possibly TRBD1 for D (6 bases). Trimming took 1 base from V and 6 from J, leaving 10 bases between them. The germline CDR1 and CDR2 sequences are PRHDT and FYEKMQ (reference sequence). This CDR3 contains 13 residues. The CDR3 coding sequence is TGTGCCAGCAGCTTAGAGTTGGGGGCCGAGCAGTACTTC. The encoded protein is CASSLELGAEQYF.

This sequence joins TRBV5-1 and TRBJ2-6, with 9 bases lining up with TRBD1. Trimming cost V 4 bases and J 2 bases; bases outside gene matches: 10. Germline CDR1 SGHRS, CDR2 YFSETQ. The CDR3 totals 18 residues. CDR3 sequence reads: CASSAPGQGSPGANVLTF. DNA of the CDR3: TGCGCCAGCAGCGCCCCGGGACAGGGATCCCCTGGGGCCAACGTCCTGACTTTC.

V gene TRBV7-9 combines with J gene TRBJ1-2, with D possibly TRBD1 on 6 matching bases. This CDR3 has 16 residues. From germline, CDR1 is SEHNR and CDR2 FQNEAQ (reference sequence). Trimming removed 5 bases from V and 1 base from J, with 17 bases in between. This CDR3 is CASSPFVTGRNYGYTF. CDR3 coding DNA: TGTGCCAGCAGCCCGTTTGTAACAGGGCGTAACTATGGCTACACCTTC.

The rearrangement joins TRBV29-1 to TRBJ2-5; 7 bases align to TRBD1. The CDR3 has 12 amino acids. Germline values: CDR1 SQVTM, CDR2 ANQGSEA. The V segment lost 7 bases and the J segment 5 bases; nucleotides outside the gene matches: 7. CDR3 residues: CSGDRVGETQYF. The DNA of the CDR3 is TGCAGCGGTGACAGGGTCGGGGAGACCCAGTACTTC.

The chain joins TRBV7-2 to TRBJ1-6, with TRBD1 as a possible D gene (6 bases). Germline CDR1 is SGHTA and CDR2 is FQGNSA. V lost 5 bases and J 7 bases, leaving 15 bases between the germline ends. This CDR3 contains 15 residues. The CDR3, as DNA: TGTGCCAGCAGCCAGGGGACCCTGGGAAATTCACCCCTCCACTTT. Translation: CASSQGTLGNSPLHF.

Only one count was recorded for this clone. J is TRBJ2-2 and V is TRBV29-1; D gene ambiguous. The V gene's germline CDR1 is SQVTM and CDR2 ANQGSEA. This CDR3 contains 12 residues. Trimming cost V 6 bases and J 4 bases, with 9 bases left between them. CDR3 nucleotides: TGCAGCGTGGGCGATCCCACCGGGGAGCTGTTTTTT. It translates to CSVGDPTGELFF.

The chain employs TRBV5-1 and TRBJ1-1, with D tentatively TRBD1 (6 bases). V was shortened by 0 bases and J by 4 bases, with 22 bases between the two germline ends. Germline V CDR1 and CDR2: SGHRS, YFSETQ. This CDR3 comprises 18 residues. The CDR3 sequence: CASSLELGTGPGSTEAFF. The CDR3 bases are TGCGCCAGCAGCTTGGAACTAGGAACAGGGCCGGGGAGCACTGAAGCTTTCTTT.

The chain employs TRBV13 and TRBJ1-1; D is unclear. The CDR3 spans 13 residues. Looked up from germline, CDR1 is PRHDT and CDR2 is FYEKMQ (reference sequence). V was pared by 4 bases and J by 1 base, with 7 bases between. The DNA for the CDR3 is TGTGCCAGCAGCTCGCCATGGAACACTGAAGCTTTCTTT. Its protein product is CASSSPWNTEAFF.

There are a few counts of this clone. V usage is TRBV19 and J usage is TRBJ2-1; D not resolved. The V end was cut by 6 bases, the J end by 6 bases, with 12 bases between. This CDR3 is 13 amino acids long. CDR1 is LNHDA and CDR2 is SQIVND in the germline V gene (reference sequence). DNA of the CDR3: TGTGCCAGTAGCACCCTAAGAGGCAATGAGCAGTTCTTC. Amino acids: CASSTLRGNEQFF.

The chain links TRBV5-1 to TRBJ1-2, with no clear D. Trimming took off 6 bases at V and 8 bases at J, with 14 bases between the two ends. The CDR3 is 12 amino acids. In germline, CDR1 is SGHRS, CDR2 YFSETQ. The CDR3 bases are TGCGCCAGCACTGCCAAGGGCGTCGGCTACACCTTC. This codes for CASTAKGVGYTF.

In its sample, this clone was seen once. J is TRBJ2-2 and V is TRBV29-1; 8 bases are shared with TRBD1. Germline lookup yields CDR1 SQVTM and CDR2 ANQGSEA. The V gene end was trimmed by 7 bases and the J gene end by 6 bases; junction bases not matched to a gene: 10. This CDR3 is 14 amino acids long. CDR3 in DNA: TGCAGCGCCGGACAGGGTTGGGTATCCGGGGAGCTGTTTTTT. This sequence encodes CSAGQGWVSGELFF.

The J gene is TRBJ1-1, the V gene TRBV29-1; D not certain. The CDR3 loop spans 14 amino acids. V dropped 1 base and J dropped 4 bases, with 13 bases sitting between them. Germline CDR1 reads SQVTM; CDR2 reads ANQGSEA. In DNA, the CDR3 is TGCAGCGTTGAAGTCTCCAGGATCCTCACTGAAGCTTTCTTT. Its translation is CSVEVSRILTEAFF. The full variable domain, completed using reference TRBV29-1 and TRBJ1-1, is SAVISQKPSRDICQRGTSLTIQCQVDSQVTMMFWYRQQPGQSLTLIATANQGSEATYESGFVIDKFPISRPNLTFSTLTVSNMSPEDSSIYLCSVEVSRILTEAFFGQGTRLTVV.

CDR3 in DNA: TGTGCCAGCAGCTTGGGACAGGGTCCTAATGAAGCTTTCTTT. It specifies CASSLGQGPNEAFF. The rearrangement joins TRBV13 to TRBJ1-1; 9 nucleotides match TRBD1. Germline trimming cut 3 bases from V and 7 bases from J; bases unmatched to any gene: 6. This CDR3 region has 14 residues. Germline V lookup: CDR1 PRHDT, CDR2 FYEKMQ (reference sequence). The full variable domain, completed using reference TRBV13 and TRBJ1-1, is AAGVIQSPRHLIKEKRETATLKCYPIPRHDTVYWYQQGPGQDPQFLISFYEKMQSDKGSIPDRFSAQQFSDYHSELNMSSLELGDSALYFCASSLGQGPNEAFFGQGTRLTVV.

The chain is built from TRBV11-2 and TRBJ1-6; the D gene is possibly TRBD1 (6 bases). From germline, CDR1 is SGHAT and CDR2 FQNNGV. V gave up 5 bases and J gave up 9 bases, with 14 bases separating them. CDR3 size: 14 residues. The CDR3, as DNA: TGTGCCAGCAGCGCTGACAGGCTGGCTTCACCCCTCCACTTT. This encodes CASSADRLASPLHF.

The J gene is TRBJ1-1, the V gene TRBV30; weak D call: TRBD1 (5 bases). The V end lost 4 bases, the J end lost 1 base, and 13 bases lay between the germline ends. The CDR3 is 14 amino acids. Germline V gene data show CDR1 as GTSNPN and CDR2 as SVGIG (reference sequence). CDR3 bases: TGTGCCTGGAATTCAGGAACAGGGAACACTGAAGCTTTCTTT. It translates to CAWNSGTGNTEAFF. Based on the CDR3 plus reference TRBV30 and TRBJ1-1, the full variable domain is SQTIHQWPATLVQPVGSPLSLECTVEGTSNPNLYWYRQAAGRGLQLLFYSVGIGQISSEVPQNLSASRPQDRQFILSSKKLLLSDSGFYLCAWNSGTGNTEAFFGQGTRLTVV.

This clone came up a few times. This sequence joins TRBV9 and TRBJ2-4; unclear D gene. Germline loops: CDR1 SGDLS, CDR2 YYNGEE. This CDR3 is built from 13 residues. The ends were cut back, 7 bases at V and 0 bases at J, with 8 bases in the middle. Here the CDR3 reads CASSPLAKNIQYF. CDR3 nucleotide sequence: TGTGCCAGCTCCCCATTAGCCAAAAACATTCAGTACTTC.

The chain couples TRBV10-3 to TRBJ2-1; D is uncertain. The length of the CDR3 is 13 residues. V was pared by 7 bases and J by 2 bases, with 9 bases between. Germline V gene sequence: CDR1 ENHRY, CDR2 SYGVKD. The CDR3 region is CAINGNTYNEQFF. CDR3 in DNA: TGTGCCATCAATGGCAATACCTACAATGAGCAGTTCTTC.

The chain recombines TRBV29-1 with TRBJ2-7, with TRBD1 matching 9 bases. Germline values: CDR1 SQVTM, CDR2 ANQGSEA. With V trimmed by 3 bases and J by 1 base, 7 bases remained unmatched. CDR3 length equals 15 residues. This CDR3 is CSVDILQGASYEQYF. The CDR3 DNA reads TGCAGCGTTGACATTCTACAGGGGGCATCCTACGAGCAGTACTTC.

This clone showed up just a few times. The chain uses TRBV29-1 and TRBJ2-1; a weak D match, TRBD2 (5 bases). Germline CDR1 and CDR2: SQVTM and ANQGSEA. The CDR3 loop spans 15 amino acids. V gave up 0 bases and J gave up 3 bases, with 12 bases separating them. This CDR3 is CSVEEGRGSYNEQFF. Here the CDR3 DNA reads TGCAGCGTTGAAGAGGGGAGAGGCAGCTACAATGAGCAGTTCTTC.

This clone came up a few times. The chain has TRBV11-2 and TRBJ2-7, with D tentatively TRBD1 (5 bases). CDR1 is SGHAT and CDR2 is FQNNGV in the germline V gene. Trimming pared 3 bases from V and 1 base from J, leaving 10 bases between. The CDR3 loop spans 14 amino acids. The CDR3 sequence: CASSLRQTSYEQYF. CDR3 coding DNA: TGTGCCAGCAGCTTGCGACAGACTTCCTACGAGCAGTACTTC.

CDR3 coding DNA: TGTGCCTGGAGTCCCGCAGAGACCCAGTACTTC. Its protein is CAWSPAETQYF. The chain combines TRBV30 with TRBJ2-5, with D hard to call. This CDR3 is 11 amino acids long. Trimming removed 2 bases from V and 4 bases from J, with 5 bases in between. The germline gives CDR1 GTSNPN, CDR2 SVGIG (reference sequence).

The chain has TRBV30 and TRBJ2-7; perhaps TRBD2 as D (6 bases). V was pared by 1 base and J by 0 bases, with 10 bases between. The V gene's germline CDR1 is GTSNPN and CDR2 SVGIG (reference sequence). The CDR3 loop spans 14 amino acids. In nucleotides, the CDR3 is TGTGCCTGGAGTGGCGGGGAGCTCTCCTACGAGCAGTACTTC. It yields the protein CAWSGGELSYEQYF.

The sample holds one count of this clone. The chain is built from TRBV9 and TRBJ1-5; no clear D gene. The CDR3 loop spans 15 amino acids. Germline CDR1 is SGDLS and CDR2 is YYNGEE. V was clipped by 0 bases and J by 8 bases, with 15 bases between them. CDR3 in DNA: TGTGCCAGCAGCGTAGACGGGCAGGACCGGGAGCCCCAGCATTTT. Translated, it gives CASSVDGQDREPQHF.

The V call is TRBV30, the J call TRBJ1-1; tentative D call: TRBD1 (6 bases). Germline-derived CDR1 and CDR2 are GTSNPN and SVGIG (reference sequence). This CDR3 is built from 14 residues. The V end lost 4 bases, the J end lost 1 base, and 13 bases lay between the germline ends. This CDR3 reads CAWTLTGPNTEAFF. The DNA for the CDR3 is TGTGCCTGGACCTTGACAGGACCGAACACTGAAGCTTTCTTT.

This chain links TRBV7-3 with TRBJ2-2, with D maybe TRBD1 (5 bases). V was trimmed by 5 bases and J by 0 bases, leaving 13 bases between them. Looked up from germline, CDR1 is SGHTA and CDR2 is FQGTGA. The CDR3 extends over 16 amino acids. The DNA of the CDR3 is TGTGCCAGCAGCCTGACAGTAACCGCGAACACCGGGGAGCTGTTTTTT. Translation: CASSLTVTANTGELFF. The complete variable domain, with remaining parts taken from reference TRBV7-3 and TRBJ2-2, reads GAGVSQTPSNKVTEKGKYVELRCDPISGHTALYWYRQSLGQGPEFLIYFQGTGAADDSGLPNDRFFAVRPEGSVSTLKIQRTERGDSAVYLCASSLTVTANTGELFFGEGSRLTVL.

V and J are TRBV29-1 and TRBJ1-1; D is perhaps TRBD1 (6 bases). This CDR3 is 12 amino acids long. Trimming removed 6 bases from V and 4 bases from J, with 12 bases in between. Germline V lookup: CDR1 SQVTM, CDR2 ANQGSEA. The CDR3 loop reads CSVSGVATEAFF. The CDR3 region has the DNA TGCAGCGTGTCAGGGGTTGCCACTGAAGCTTTCTTT.

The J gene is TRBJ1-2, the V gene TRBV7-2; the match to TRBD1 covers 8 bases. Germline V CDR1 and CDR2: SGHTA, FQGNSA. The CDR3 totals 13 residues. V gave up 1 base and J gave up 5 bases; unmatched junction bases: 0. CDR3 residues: CASSLGQGYGYTF. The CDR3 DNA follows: TGTGCCAGCAGCTTAGGACAGGGGTATGGCTACACCTTC.

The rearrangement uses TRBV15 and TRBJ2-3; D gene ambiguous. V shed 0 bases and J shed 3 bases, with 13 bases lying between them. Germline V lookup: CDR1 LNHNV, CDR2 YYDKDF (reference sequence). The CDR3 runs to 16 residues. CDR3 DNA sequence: TGTGCCACCAGCAGAGATTGGGGAATGAGGACAGATACGCAGTATTTT. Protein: CATSRDWGMRTDTQYF.